The rows below give T cell receptor beta chains drawn from one sample of a study of cytomegalovirus exposure and HLA in healthy donors. TCRdb's copy holds only in-frame clones and misses some; the assay was immunoSEQ multiplex PCR. The profile shows approximately 270,000 clones, about 90% of them singletons. Material: PBMCs. The receptors shown here come from a man younger than 35 in good health and CMV-seropositive. The CDR3 runs from the conserved cysteine through the conserved F or W. A D gene is named only where the DNA matches it firmly. Expanded clones get a size class; other rows say once, few or many, or leave the size out.

>-|TRBJ2-3|TRBV5-1|-
CASSLGDITDTQYF
TGCGCCAGCAGCCTCGGCGACATCACAGATACGCAGTATTTT
>-|TRBJ2-1|TRBV27|-
CASSLSGTYNEQFF
TGTGCCAGCAGTTTATCCGGAACCTACAATGAGCAGTTCTTC
>-|TRBJ2-1|TRBV11-3|TRBD1
CASSLEGTGMYNEQFF
TGTGCCAGCAGCTTAGAGGGGACAGGGATGTACAATGAGCAGTTCTTC
>-|TRBJ1-5|TRBV10-2|-
CASSESNGLQPQHF
TGCGCCAGCAGTGAGTCGAATGGGCTACAGCCCCAGCATTTT
>-|TRBJ2-7|TRBV5-1|-
CASSLVQGEQYF
TGCGCCAGCAGCTTGGTGCAGGGCGAGCAGTACTTC
>-|TRBJ2-3|TRBV11-2|-
CASSLVIGQFADTQYF
TGTGCCAGCAGCTTAGTTATAGGGCAGTTCGCAGATACGCAGTATTTT
>-|TRBJ2-1|TRBV4-2|-
CASSQDEWPYNEQFF
TGTGCCAGCAGCCAGGACGAATGGCCCTACAATGAGCAGTTCTTC
>once|TRBJ1-2|TRBV28|-
CASSFRDYGYTF
TGTGCCAGCAGTTTTCGAGACTATGGCTACACCTTC
>few|TRBJ2-7|TRBV5-1|TRBD1
CASSDAPGQGAYEQYF
TGCGCCAGCAGCGACGCCCCGGGACAGGGAGCCTACGAGCAGTACTTC
>-|TRBJ2-1|TRBV6-1|-
CASRGSPGGHNEQFF
TGTGCCAGCAGAGGCTCTCCCGGGGGTCACAATGAGCAGTTCTTC
>few|TRBJ2-1|TRBV6-5|TRBD2
CASSWDLAGNEQFF
TGTGCCAGCAGTTGGGATCTAGCGGGCAATGAGCAGTTCTTC
>once|TRBJ2-7|TRBV20-1|-
CSATSSYEQYF
TGCAGTGCTACAAGCTCCTACGAGCAGTACTTC
>-|TRBJ1-5|TRBV19|-
CASSISPTGNQPQHF
TGTGCCAGTAGTATATCCCCCACGGGCAATCAGCCCCAGCATTTT
>-|TRBJ1-4|TRBV5-4|TRBD1
CASSKDRTNEKLFF
TGTGCCAGCAGCAAGGACAGGACAAATGAAAAACTGTTTTTT
>-|TRBJ2-1|TRBV27|-
CASSLNRANEQFF
TGTGCCAGCAGCCTTAACAGGGCGAATGAGCAGTTCTTC
>-|TRBJ1-3|TRBV13|-
CASSDIRHSAGNTIYF
TGTGCCAGCAGCGACATTCGACATAGTGCTGGAAACACCATATATTTT
>-|TRBJ2-1|TRBV5-1|-
CASSLVGTENEQFF
TGCGCCAGCAGCTTAGTTGGGACGGAAAATGAGCAGTTCTTC
>-|TRBJ2-3|TRBV6-4|-
CASSDSGFGTDTQYF
TGTGCCAGCAGTGACTCCGGGTTCGGCACAGATACGCAGTATTTT
>-|TRBJ2-7|TRBV5-4|TRBD2
CASSLRTSGIYEQYF
TGTGCCAGCAGCTTGCGTACTAGCGGGATCTACGAGCAGTACTTC
>-|TRBJ1-4|TRBV2|TRBD1
CASSSTGGRVEKLFF
TGTGCCAGCAGTTCTACAGGGGGACGGGTTGAAAAACTGTTTTTT
>-|TRBJ2-7|TRBV5-6|-
CASSLLTGDGEQYF
TGTGCCAGCAGCTTGTTGACGGGAGACGGCGAGCAGTACTTC